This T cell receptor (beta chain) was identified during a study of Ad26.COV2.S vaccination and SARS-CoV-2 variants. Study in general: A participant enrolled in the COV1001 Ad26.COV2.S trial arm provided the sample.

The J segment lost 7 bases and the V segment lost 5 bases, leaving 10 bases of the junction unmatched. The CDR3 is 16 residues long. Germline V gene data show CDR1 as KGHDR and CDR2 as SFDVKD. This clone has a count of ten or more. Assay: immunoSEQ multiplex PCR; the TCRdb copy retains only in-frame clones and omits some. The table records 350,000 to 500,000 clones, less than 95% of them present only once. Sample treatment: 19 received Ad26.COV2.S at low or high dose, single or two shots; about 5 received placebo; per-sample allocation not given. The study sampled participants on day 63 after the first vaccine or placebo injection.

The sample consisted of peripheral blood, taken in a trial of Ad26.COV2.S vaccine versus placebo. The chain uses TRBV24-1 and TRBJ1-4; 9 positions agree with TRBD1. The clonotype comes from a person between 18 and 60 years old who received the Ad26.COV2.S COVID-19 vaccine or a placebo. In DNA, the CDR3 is TGTGCCACCAGTGGCCGGGACAGGGATCTTCCTGAAAAACTGTTTTTT. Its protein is CATSGRDRDLPEKLFF.